The rows below give T cell receptor beta chains drawn from one sample of a study of fetal regulatory T cell absence and autoimmunity. The protocol was immunoSEQ multiplex PCR, while the TCRdb copy is restricted to in-frame clones and leaves out a portion. This sample has 46,000 or so clones, with roughly 80% found just once. Material: cord blood. All receptors come from a newborn boy with IPEX syndrome. The CDR3 runs from the conserved cysteine through the conserved F or W. Each record gives: D gene, V gene, J gene, clone size, CDR3 protein, CDR3 DNA. D genes are given only for firm matches. Not every row has a clone size; where given, it reads once, few, many or a size class.

-	TRBV27	TRBJ2-7	-	CASSSSGGHEQYF	TGTGCCAGCAGTTCCTCGGGGGGCCACGAGCAGTACTTC
-	TRBV11-2	TRBJ2-2	-	CASSLVAGPGELFF	TGTGCCAGCAGCTTAGTGGCGGGGCCCGGGGAGCTGTTTTTT
TRBD2	TRBV5-1	TRBJ2-5	-	CASSRGLAGQETQYF	TGCGCCAGCAGCCGGGGACTAGCGGGGCAAGAGACCCAGTACTTC
TRBD2	TRBV29-1	TRBJ2-3	-	CSVEGTSGTRADTQYF	TGCAGCGTTGAGGGGACTAGCGGGACTCGAGCAGATACGCAGTATTTT
-	TRBV29-1	TRBJ1-2	-	CSVLAAYGYTF	TGCAGCGTTCTCGCAGCCTATGGCTACACCTTC
TRBD2	TRBV27	TRBJ2-7	-	CASSRTSGRGKNEQYF	TGTGCCAGCAGTCGGACTAGCGGGAGGGGGAAGAACGAGCAGTACTTC
-	TRBV20-1	TRBJ1-2	once	CSAPKGGDYTF	TGCAGTGCTCCCAAGGGGGGGGACTACACCTTC
-	TRBV29-1	TRBJ1-2	-	CSVEDRQGNYGYTF	TGCAGCGTTGAAGATCGGCAGGGGAACTATGGCTACACCTTC
-	TRBV21-1	TRBJ2-1	-	CASRSLGEQFF	TGTGCCAGCCGATCACTGGGTGAGCAGTTCTTC
-	TRBV6-1	TRBJ1-6	few	CASSRAPYENSPLHF	TGTGCCAGCAGCAGGGCCCCCTATGAGAATTCACCCCTCCACTTT
TRBD2	TRBV19	TRBJ2-2	-	CASSPRTSGRIGANTGELFF	TGTGCCAGTAGTCCAAGGACTAGCGGGAGAATTGGAGCGAACACCGGGGAGCTGTTTTTT
TRBD2	TRBV2	TRBJ2-7	few	CASSEVSGMPYEQYF	TGTGCCAGCAGTGAAGTTAGCGGGATGCCCTACGAGCAGTACTTC
-	TRBV7-9	TRBJ2-7	-	CASRQRTGRSKRTYEQYF	TGTGCCAGCAGACAAAGGACGGGGAGAAGTAAGAGAACCTACGAGCAGTACTTC
TRBD1	TRBV6-1	TRBJ1-1	-	CASSPRQGGNTEAFF	TGTGCCAGCAGTCCCCGACAGGGAGGGAACACTGAAGCTTTCTTT
TRBD2	TRBV5-1	TRBJ2-7	-	CASSFTSGGSPLEQYF	TGCGCCAGCAGCTTCACTAGCGGGGGGTCCCCCTTGGAGCAGTACTTC
-	TRBV9	TRBJ2-2	-	CASSVTNTGELFF	TGTGCCAGCAGCGTAACGAACACCGGGGAGCTGTTTTTT
TRBD1	TRBV4-1	TRBJ2-3	-	CASSQGDRDLDTQYF	TGCGCCAGCAGCCAAGGGGACAGGGACTTAGATACGCAGTATTTT
-	TRBV19	TRBJ2-2	-	CASSIGPLEGTGELFF	TGTGCCAGTAGTATAGGCCCACTCGAGGGCACCGGGGAGCTGTTTTTT
-	TRBV1	TRBJ1-1	-	CTSSQESENGNTEAFF	TGCACCAGCAGCCAAGAGTCGGAGAACGGAAACACTGAAGCTTTCTTT
-	TRBV7-2	TRBJ1-2	-	CASSLAVTHREGYTF	TGTGCCAGCAGCTTAGCGGTGACACATAGGGAAGGCTACACCTTC
TRBD2	TRBV5-6	TRBJ2-7	-	CASSLELAGDYEQYF	TGTGCCAGCAGCTTGGAGCTAGCGGGAGACTACGAGCAGTACTTC
-	TRBV9	TRBJ1-1	-	CASSVFLEGSEAFF	TGTGCCAGCAGCGTTTTCCTTGAGGGATCTGAAGCTTTCTTT